This TCR beta chain comes out of a study of neurological immune-mediated disorders. This clonotype was detected a few times. This CDR3 region has 14 residues. The germline gives CDR1 SGHRS, CDR2 YFSETQ. V lost 4 bases, J lost 5 bases, and 16 bases lay in between. Documented time point: longitudinal time-point 3. One entry per CDR3 protein results from TCRdb running MiXCR on the 5' RACE reads. This sample yields roughly 100,000 distinct CDR3 sequences, of which 11% are seen a single time; around 3.1% belongs to the top ten. The sample comprised PBMCs. This rearrangement joins TRBV5-1 to TRBJ2-7; D tentatively fits TRBD1 or TRBD2 (5 bases each). The clonotype was recovered from a female donor with HTLV-1-associated myelopathy (HAM/TSP). CDR3 region: CASSREGSGHEQYF. In nucleotides, the CDR3 is TGCGCCAGCAGCCGAGAAGGGTCGGGACACGAGCAGTACTTC.